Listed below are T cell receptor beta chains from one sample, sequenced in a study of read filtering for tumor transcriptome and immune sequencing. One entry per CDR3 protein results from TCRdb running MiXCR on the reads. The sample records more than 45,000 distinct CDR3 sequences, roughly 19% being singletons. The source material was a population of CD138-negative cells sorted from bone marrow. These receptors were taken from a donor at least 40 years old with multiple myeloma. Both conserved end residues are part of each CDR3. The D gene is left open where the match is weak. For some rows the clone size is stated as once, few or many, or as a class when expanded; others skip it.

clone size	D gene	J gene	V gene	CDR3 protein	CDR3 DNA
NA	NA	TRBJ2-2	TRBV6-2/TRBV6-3	CASSYGLLSTGELFF	TGTGCCAGCAGTTACGGGCTTCTGAGCACCGGGGAGCTGTTTTTT
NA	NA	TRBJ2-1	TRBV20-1	CGARATGRYNEQSF	TGCGGTGCTAGAGCGACGGGCCGCTACAATGAGCAGTCCTTC
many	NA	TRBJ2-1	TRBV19	CASSTTGGGYNEQFF	TGTGCCAGTAGTACCACAGGGGGAGGGTACAATGAGCAGTTCTTC
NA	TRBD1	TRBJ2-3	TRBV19	CASIGRGQEEAWTDTQYF	TGTGCCAGTATCGGCAGGGGGCAAGAAGAGGCTTGGACAGATACGCAGTATTTT
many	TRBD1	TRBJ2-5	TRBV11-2	CASSVQGAGETQYF	TGTGCCAGCAGCGTCCAGGGGGCTGGCGAGACCCAGTACTTC
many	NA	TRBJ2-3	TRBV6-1	CASNLGAAGTDTQYF	TGTGCCAGCAATCTCGGGGCTGCAGGGACAGATACGCAGTATTTT
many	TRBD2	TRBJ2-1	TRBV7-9	CASSLGRSTSGYNEQFF	TGTGCCAGCAGCTTAGGGCGATCGACTAGCGGATACAATGAGCAGTTCTTC
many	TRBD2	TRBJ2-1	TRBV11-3	CASSLRTSGSNEQFF	TGTGCCAGCAGTTTACGGACTAGCGGAAGCAATGAGCAGTTCTTC
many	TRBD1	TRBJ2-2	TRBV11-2	CASSSNPGQVGTGELFF	TGTGCCAGCAGCTCGAACCCGGGACAGGTTGGCACCGGGGAGCTGTTTTTT
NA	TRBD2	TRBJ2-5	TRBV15	CATSPAGGRETQYF	TGTGCCACCAGCCCCGCGGGGGGGCGAGAGACCCAGTACTTC
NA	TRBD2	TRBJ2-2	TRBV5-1	CASSPIGLAGSAGELFF	TGCGCCAGCAGCCCTATCGGACTAGCGGGATCGGCCGGGGAGCTGTTTTTT
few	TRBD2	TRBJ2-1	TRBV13	CASSLGLGGGEGRPFDYNEQFF	TGTGCCAGCAGCTTAGGCCTCGGGGGAGGGGAGGGCAGACCCTTTGACTACAATGAGCAGTTCTTC
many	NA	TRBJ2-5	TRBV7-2	CASSLGTPDQWSQYF	TGTGCCAGCAGCTTAGGGACACCGGACCAATGGAGCCAGTACTTC
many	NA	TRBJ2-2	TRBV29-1	CSVSERVNTGELFF	TGCAGCGTCTCCGAGCGGGTAAACACCGGGGAGCTGTTTTTT
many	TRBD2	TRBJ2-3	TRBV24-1	CATSDDSGSPDTQYF	TGTGCCACCAGTGATGATAGCGGGAGCCCAGATACGCAGTATTTT
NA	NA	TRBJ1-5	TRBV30	CAWSKLAQPQHF	TGTGCCTGGAGTAAGCTCGCTCAGCCCCAGCATTTT
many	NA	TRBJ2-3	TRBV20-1	CSARDQGASGLTDTQYF	TGCAGTGCTAGAGATCAGGGGGCTAGCGGACTCACAGATACGCAGTATTTT
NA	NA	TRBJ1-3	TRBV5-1	CASSLGQSGNTIYF	TGCGCCAGCAGCTTGGGACAGTCTGGAAACACCATATATTTT
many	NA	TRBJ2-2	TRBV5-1	CASSLTRSGELFF	TGCGCCAGCAGCTTGACGAGGTCCGGGGAGCTGTTTTTT
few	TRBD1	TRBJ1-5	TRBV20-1	CSARRDRGNNQPQHF	TGCAGTGCTAGAAGGGACAGGGGGAACAATCAGCCCCAGCATTTT
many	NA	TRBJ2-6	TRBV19	CASSIGVGGTGANVLTF	TGTGCCAGTAGTATAGGTGTCGGCGGAACTGGGGCCAACGTCCTGACTTTC
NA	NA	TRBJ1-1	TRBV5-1	CASSLPGGLNTEAFF	TGCGCCAGCAGCTTGCCTGGGGGCTTGAACACTGAAGCTTTCTTT
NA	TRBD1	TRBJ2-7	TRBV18	CASSPRDRGSSEQYF	TGTGCCAGCTCACCCCGGGACAGGGGGTCCTCCGAGCAGTACTTC
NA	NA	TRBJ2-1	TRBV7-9	CASRAPGGYEQFF	TGTGCCAGCAGGGCCCCGGGGGGCTATGAGCAGTTCTTC
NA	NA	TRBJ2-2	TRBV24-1	CATSDLPRTNTEELFF	TGTGCCACCAGTGATTTGCCCAGGACGAACACCGAGGAGCTGTTTTTT
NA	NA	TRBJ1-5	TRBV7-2	CASSPPGTSNQPQHF	TGTGCCAGCAGTCCACCAGGGACTAGCAATCAGCCCCAGCATTTT
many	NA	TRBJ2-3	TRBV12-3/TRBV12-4	CASKRGPTSTDTQYF	TGTGCCAGCAAGAGGGGACCGACGAGCACAGATACGCAGTATTTT
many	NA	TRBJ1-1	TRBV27	CASSLIQGPWSATEAFF	TGTGCCAGCAGTTTAATACAGGGCCCCTGGTCTGCCACTGAAGCTTTCTTT
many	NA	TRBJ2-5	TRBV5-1	CASSLQETQYF	TGTGCCAGCAGTTTACAGGAGACCCAGTACTTC